These 21 T cell receptor beta chains were sequenced from one sample in a study of cytomegalovirus exposure and HLA in healthy donors. Profiling relied on immunoSEQ multiplex PCR, and the TCRdb table lists in-frame clones only, not all of them. The sample holds 160,000 or so clones, approximately 86% seen once. Input material: PBMCs. These TCRs come from a man younger than 35 in good health and CMV-seropositive.

The V gene is TRBV5-1, the J gene TRBJ1-6; 10 bases map to TRBD1. V was clipped by 4 bases and J by 4 bases; unmatched bases: 8. The CDR3 totals 17 residues. Germline CDR1 is SGHRS and CDR2 is YFSETQ. The CDR3 DNA follows: TGCGCCAGCAGCCCCGCGGGACAGGGGACTTATAATTCACCCCTCCACTTT. This codes for CASSPAGQGTYNSPLHF.

The gene calls are TRBV21-1 and TRBJ1-5; TRBD1 is taken as the D call from the table, unchecked against the DNA. TRBV21-1 is a pseudogene locus. The CDR3 covers 16 residues. In nucleotides, the CDR3 is TGTGCCAGCAGCAAAGCCCCCGGGACAGTTCATCAGCCCCAGCATTTT. Amino acids: CASSKAPGTVHQPQHF.

This sequence joins TRBV6-5 and TRBJ2-7, with D possibly TRBD2 on 5 matching bases. With 2 bases removed from V and 5 bases from J, the gap between germline ends came to 13 bases. The germline CDR1 and CDR2 sequences are MNHEY and SVGAGI. This CDR3 comprises 14 residues. The CDR3 nucleotides read TGTGCCAGCAGTTACGACGGGGAAGTGAACGAGCAGTACTTC. Translated, it gives CASSYDGEVNEQYF.

J is TRBJ2-7 and V is TRBV19, with 8 bases that match TRBD1. J gave up 2 bases and V 10 bases, and 7 bases lay outside the gene matches. This CDR3 contains 13 residues. The germline gives CDR1 LNHDA, CDR2 SQIVND (reference sequence). CDR3 amino acids: CATGQGNPYEQYF. The CDR3 DNA is TGTGCCACAGGACAGGGCAACCCCTACGAGCAGTACTTC.

The chain links TRBV25-1 to TRBJ1-6; TRBD1 is a possible D gene (6 bases). The V gene's germline CDR1 is MGHDK and CDR2 SYGVNS. V was trimmed by 4 bases and J by 9 bases, leaving 16 bases between them. This CDR3 spans 15 amino acids. DNA for the CDR3: TGTGCCAGCAGTGCCGCCCCCTCAGGGGTTTCACCCCTCCACTTT. Translation gives CASSAAPSGVSPLHF.

This chain links TRBV27 with TRBJ2-1, with 9 bases aligning to TRBD2. CDR3 length equals 15 residues. The V segment lost 5 bases and the J segment 9 bases; nucleotides outside the gene matches: 11. CDR1 is MNHEY, CDR2 SMNVEV, per germline (reference sequence). The DNA of the CDR3 is TGTGCCAGCAGTGTTGGGACTAGCCCGTCGACTGAGCAGTTCTTC. As protein: CASSVGTSPSTEQFF.

There are a few counts of this clone. CDR3 in amino acids: CASSSRFSNQPQHF. The CDR3, as DNA: TGTGCCAGCAGCTCTCGTTTTAGCAATCAGCCCCAGCATTTT. The V and J genes are TRBV5-6 and TRBJ1-5; the D is unclear. The germline V and J ends were trimmed by 3 bases and 0 bases, with 7 bases remaining between them. The CDR3 has 14 amino acids. Germline V lookup: CDR1 SGHDT, CDR2 YYEEEE.

The chain employs TRBV28 and TRBJ2-3; maybe TRBD2 (5 bases). The CDR3 loop spans 16 amino acids. V lost 7 bases and J lost 4, with 21 bases in between. Germline CDR1 is MDHEN and CDR2 is SYDVKM. The CDR3 protein is CASTDLRGSGPDTQYF. The CDR3 DNA reads as TGTGCCAGCACCGACCTCAGAGGGAGTGGCCCAGATACGCAGTATTTT.

The chain carries TRBV7-2 and TRBJ2-7, with 13 bases fitting TRBD2. Unmatched junction bases numbered 8, after V lost 6 bases and J lost 6 bases. Germline CDR1 SGHTA, CDR2 FQGNSA. The CDR3 totals 15 residues. CDR3 DNA sequence: TGTGCCAGCAGTTCCGGGACTAGCGGGATCGGCGAGCAGTACTTC. This codes for CASSSGTSGIGEQYF.

This clone was found once. CDR3 nucleotides: TGCGCCAGCAGCTTGGGAGGGAACTACTACGAGCAGTACTTC. Translation: CASSLGGNYYEQYF. The rearrangement links TRBV5-1 to TRBJ2-7, with a weak D call TRBD2 (5 bases). Trimming shortened V by 0 bases and J by 3 bases, and 10 bases separated the two germline ends. Germline CDR1 and CDR2: SGHRS and YFSETQ. The CDR3 covers 14 residues.

A word on this clone: A junction end diverges from the germline sequence, so it may reflect a read error. The chain links TRBV7-7 to TRBJ2-5; TRBD2 agrees at 7 bases. The V gene's germline CDR1 is SSHAT and CDR2 FNYEAQ (reference sequence). The CDR3 covers 16 residues. CDR3 amino acids: CASSLGASGSQETQYF. The CDR3 DNA sequence: TGTGCTAGCAGCTTAGGAGCTAGCGGATCCCAAGAGACCCAGTACTTC.

This chain links TRBV19 with TRBJ2-1; 8 bases fit TRBD2. CDR1 and CDR2 (germline): LNHDA, SQIVND (reference sequence). Trimming took 5 bases from V and 5 from J; bases not matched to a gene: 8. The CDR3 sequence is 15 residues long. The CDR3 loop is CASSPLAGLHNEQFF. DNA for the CDR3: TGTGCCAGTAGTCCCCTAGCGGGCCTTCACAATGAGCAGTTCTTC. The whole variable domain, filled in from reference TRBV19 and TRBJ2-1, reads DGGITQSPKYLFRKEGQNVTLSCEQNLNHDAMYWYRQDPGQGLRLIYYSQIVNDFQKGDIAEGYSVSREKKESFPLTVTSAQKNPTAFYLCASSPLAGLHNEQFFGPGTRLTVL.

The J gene is TRBJ2-7, the V gene TRBV4-2; a possible D gene is TRBD2 (6 bases). V lost 0 bases to trimming and J lost 2 bases, with 8 bases between them. This CDR3 is 14 amino acids long. Germline loops: CDR1 LGHNA, CDR2 YNFKEQ. The CDR3 region has the DNA TGTGCCAGCAGCCAAGAGCGGGGAACCTACGAGCAGTACTTC. This gives the protein CASSQERGTYEQYF.

The chain links TRBV15 to TRBJ1-4; the match to TRBD1 covers 12 bases. Trimming took 3 bases from V and 3 from J; bases not matched to a gene: 17. The CDR3 sequence is 21 residues long. Per germline, CDR1 LNHNV and CDR2 YYDKDF (reference sequence). Here the CDR3 DNA reads TGTGCCACCAGCAGTTTCCCCTCCCCGGGACAGGGGGCACACTCTAATGAAAAACTGTTTTTT. This sequence encodes CATSSFPSPGQGAHSNEKLFF.

The chain employs TRBV19 and TRBJ2-7; TRBD1 aligns across 8 bases. After removal of 3 bases from V and 0 bases from J, the junction contained 4 bases not matched to a gene. The CDR3 is made up of 15 amino acids. Per the germline V gene, CDR1 is LNHDA and CDR2 is SQIVND (reference sequence). CDR3 residues: CASSIGQGSSYEQYF. CDR3 bases: TGTGCCAGTAGTATCGGACAGGGTAGCTCCTACGAGCAGTACTTC.

The chain joins TRBV7-2 to TRBJ1-1; no clear D gene. The CDR3 covers 13 residues. V lost 2 bases and J 3 bases, leaving 7 bases between the germline ends. From germline, CDR1 is SGHTA and CDR2 FQGNSA. The DNA of the CDR3 is TGTGCCAGCAGCTTAAACCGGGACACTGAAGCTTTCTTT. This sequence encodes CASSLNRDTEAFF.

The J gene is TRBJ2-5, the V gene TRBV4-3; D is unresolved. The V and J ends lost 4 bases and 3 bases respectively, with 15 bases between them. The CDR3 consists of 15 residues. Germline CDR1 reads LGHNA; CDR2 reads YSLEER. The chain's CDR3 is CASSPGIGFKETQYF. The DNA for the CDR3 is TGCGCCAGCAGCCCAGGCATCGGCTTCAAAGAGACCCAGTACTTC.

This CDR3 is CASSYSGGGSYEQYF. CDR3 in DNA: TGTGCCAGCAGTTACTCCGGCGGGGGATCCTACGAGCAGTACTTC. V and J are TRBV6-5 and TRBJ2-7; 7 bases are shared with TRBD2. Germline values: CDR1 MNHEY, CDR2 SVGAGI. With V trimmed by 0 bases and J by 1 base, 3 bases remained unmatched. The CDR3 runs 15 residues.

In this sample, this clone turned up once. The chain carries TRBV6-5 and TRBJ1-2; 9 nucleotides agree with TRBD1. Germline-derived CDR1 and CDR2 are MNHEY and SVGAGI. This CDR3 spans 15 amino acids. The V gene end was trimmed by 5 bases and the J gene end by 4 bases; junction bases not matched to a gene: 8. The CDR3 DNA is TGTGCCAGCAGTAAAAACCCGGGACAGGGCTATGGCTACACCTTC. It is translated as CASSKNPGQGYGYTF.

The V call is TRBV5-1, the J call TRBJ2-2; 8 positions agree with TRBD1. The CDR3 runs 16 residues. Germline lookup yields CDR1 SGHRS and CDR2 YFSETQ. V was clipped by 4 bases and J by 5 bases; unmatched bases: 10. DNA of the CDR3: TGCGCCAGCAGCCCGAGGGGGCAGGGGGCGACCGGGGAGCTGTTTTTT. Protein product: CASSPRGQGATGELFF.

The gene calls are TRBV11-3 and TRBJ2-5, with D tentatively TRBD2 (5 bases). The germline CDR1 and CDR2 sequences are SGHNT and YENEEA. Trimming removed 6 bases at V and 7 bases at J, with 15 bases between. The CDR3 totals 13 residues. For the CDR3, the DNA is TGTGCCAGCAGTGGCGAGAATCGGGGGACCCAGTACTTC. Protein sequence: CASSGENRGTQYF.